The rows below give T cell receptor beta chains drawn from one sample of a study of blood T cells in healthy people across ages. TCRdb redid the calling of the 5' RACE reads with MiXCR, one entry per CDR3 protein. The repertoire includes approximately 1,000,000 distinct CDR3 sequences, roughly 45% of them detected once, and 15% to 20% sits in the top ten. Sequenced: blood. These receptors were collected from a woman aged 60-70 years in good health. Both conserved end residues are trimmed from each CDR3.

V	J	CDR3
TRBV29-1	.	SGMKGSRDEQY
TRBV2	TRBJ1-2	ASSEVVNGYT
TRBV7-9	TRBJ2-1	ASSLGAGPLNEQF
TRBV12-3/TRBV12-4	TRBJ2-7	ASSFSHEQY
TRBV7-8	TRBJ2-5	ASSYRQGPGGETQY
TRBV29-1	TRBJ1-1	SVEDERAEAF
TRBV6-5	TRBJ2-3	ASSYGDWGTDTQY
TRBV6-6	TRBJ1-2	ASSPTGGVGYT
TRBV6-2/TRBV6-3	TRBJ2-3	DSRPGVTDTQY
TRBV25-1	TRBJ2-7	ASSSGQYNEQY
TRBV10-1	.	ASSATGENEQY
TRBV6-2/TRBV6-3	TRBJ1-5	ASSYMTGMDQPQH
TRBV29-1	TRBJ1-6	SVQQGASDSPLH
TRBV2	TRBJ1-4	ASKSGLATNEKLF
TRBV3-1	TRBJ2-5	ASSHTGTRQETQY
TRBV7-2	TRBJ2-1	ASSFSRIQF
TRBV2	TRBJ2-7	ASSNRQVYEQY
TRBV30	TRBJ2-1	AWVPGTSGPYNEQF
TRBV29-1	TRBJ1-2	SVGQGAPGYT
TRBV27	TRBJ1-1	ASSLAYGTNTEAF
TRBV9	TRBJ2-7	ASSGSRASRYEQY
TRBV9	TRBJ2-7	ASSAGQDEQY
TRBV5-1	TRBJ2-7	ASSVTGGSYEQY
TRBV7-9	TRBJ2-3	ASSLIRDRGADTQY
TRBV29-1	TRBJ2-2	SVEHGANTGELF
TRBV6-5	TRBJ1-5	ASSYRGMGFAYSNQPQH
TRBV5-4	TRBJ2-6	ASSQLSSGANVLT
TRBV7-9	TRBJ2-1	ASSPRQYSYNEQF
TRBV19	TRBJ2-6	ASSIDRANVLT
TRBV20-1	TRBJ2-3	SASPLARTDTQY
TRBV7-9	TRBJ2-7	ASSDPGPSSYEQY
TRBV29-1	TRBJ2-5	SVGYREAQETQY
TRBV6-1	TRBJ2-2	ASSRKQGARSTGELF
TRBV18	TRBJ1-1	ASREGESNTEAF
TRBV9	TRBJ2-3	ASSVEGATSGGRNTQY
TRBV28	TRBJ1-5	ASSELGNNQPQH
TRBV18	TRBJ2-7	ASSLGGDVNAQY
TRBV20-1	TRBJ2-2	SANSESTGELF
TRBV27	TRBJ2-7	ASSFTSGSPYEQY
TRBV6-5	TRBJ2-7	ASRGSKSPEQY
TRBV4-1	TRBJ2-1	ASSHQDLIGPYNEQF
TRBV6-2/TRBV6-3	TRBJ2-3	ASSLPGLAADTQY
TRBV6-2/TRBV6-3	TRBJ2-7	ASSYGGLAEDYEQY
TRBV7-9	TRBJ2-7	ASSSMGLAGAEQY
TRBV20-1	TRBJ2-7	SARVAGRWGDGQY
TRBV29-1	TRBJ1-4	SVRRDRANEKLF
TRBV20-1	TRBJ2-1	SATGLAGYNEQF